The present TCR beta chain was sequenced within a study of blood T cell repertoires in COVID-19. This table comes from immunoSEQ multiplex PCR, and its TCRdb copy is limited to in-frame clones, with some not included. The data show approximately 56,000 clones, approximately 83% seen once. With 5 bases removed from V and 0 bases from J, the gap between germline ends came to 10 bases. There are 14 residues in the CDR3. Germline assignment: CDR1 LNHNV and CDR2 YYDKDF (reference sequence). The sequence came from a man aged 65-85 years with active COVID-19. The chain recombines TRBV15 with TRBJ2-5, with no clear D. Material for sequencing was peripheral blood. The CDR3 protein is CATSLPRYQETQYF. In DNA, the CDR3 is TGTGCCACCAGCCTCCCGAGGTACCAAGAGACCCAGTACTTC.